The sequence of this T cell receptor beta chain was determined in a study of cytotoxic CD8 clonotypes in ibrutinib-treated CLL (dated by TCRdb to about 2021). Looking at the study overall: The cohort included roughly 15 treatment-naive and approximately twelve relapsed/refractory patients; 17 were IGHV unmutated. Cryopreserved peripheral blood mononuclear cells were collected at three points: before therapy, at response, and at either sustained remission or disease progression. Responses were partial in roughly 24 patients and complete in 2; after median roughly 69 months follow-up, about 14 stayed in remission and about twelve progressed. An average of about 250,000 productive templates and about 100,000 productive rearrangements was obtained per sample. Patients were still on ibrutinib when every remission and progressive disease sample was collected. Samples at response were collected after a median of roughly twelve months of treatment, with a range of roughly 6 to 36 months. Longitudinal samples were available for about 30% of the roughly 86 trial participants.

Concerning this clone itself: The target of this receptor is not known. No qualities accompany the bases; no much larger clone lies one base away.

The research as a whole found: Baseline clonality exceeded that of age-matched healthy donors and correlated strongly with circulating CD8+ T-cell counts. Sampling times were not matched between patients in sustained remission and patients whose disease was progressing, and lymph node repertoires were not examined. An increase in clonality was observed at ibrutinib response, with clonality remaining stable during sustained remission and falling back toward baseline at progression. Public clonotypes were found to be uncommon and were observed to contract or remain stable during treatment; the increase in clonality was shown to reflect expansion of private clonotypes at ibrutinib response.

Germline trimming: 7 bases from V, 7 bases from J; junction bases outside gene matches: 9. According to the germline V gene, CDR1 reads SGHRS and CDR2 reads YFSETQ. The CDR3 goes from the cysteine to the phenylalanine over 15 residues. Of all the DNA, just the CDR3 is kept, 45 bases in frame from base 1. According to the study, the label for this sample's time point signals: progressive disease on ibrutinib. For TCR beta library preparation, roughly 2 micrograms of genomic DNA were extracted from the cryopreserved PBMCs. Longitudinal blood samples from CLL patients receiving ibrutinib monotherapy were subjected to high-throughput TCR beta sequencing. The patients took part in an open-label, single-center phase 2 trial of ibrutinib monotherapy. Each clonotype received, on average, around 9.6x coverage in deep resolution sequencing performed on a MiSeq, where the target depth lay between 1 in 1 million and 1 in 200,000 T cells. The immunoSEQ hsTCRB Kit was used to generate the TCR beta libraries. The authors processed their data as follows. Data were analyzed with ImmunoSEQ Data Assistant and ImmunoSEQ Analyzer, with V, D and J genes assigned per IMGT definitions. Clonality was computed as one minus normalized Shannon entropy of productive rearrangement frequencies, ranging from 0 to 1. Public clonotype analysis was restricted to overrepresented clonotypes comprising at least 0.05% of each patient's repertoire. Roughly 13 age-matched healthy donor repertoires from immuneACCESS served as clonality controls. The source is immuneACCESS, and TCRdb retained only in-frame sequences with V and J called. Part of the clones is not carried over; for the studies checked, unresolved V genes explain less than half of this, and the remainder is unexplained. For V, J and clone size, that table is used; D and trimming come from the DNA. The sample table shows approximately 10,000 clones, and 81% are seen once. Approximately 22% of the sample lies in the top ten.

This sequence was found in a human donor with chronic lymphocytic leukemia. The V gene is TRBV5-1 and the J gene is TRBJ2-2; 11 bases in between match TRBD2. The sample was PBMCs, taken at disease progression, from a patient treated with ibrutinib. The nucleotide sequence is TGCGCCAGCCCCCTTAGCGGGGGGGGTAACGGGGAGCTGTTTTTT. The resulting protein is CASPLSGGGNGELFF.